A selection of T cell receptor beta chains follows, all from one sample in a study of a mutant IDH1 vaccine in newly diagnosed glioma. No antigens are known for them. TCRdb keeps only in-frame clones here, not all; method: immunoSEQ multiplex PCR. The sample contains around 52,000 clones, about three quarters of which appear only once. This specimen was PBMCs, taken from a glioma patient whose treatment included an IDH1 peptide vaccine. The receptors shown here come from a woman in her thirties or forties with glioma. Each CDR3 is given with its conserved first and last residue. The order of the fields is D gene, J gene, V gene, clone size, CDR3 DNA, CDR3 protein. D genes are given only for firm matches. Some rows mark clone size as missing; the rest say once, few, many or name a class of expanded clone.

D: NA
J: TRBJ2-1
V: TRBV10-1
size: NA
DNA: TGCGCCAGCAGTGAGCTGGGTGTTGAGCAGTTCTTC
CDR3: CASSELGVEQFF

D: NA
J: TRBJ2-1
V: TRBV7-2
size: once
DNA: TGTGCCAGCACCGGAGGATTGGAGCAGTTCTTC
CDR3: CASTGGLEQFF

D: NA
J: TRBJ1-1
V: TRBV10-3
size: NA
DNA: TGTGCCATCAGGACCCGGGACACGGAGGACACTGAAGCTTTCTTT
CDR3: CAIRTRDTEDTEAFF

D: NA
J: TRBJ2-2
V: TRBV9
size: NA
DNA: TGTGCCAGCAGCGCCCGGAATGGAGGGTCCGGGGAGCTGTTTTTT
CDR3: CASSARNGGSGELFF

D: TRBD1
J: TRBJ2-7
V: TRBV18
size: NA
DNA: TGTGCCAGCTCACCACCTCCGGGACAGGCCTACGAGCAGTACTTC
CDR3: CASSPPPGQAYEQYF

D: TRBD1
J: TRBJ1-6
V: TRBV5-1
size: NA
DNA: TGCGCCAGCAGAAGGGGGACAGGGGGTGAACCCCTCCACTTT
CDR3: CASRRGTGGEPLHF

D: TRBD1
J: TRBJ1-5
V: TRBV18
size: NA
DNA: TGTGCCAGCTCCCCGGGACAGGGGTTTATTAGCAATCAGCCCCAGCATTTT
CDR3: CASSPGQGFISNQPQHF

D: NA
J: TRBJ1-3
V: TRBV5-1
size: NA
DNA: TGCGCCAGCAGCTCCTCGGGGAATGGAAACACCATATATTTT
CDR3: CASSSSGNGNTIYF

D: NA
J: TRBJ1-1
V: TRBV9
size: NA
DNA: TGTGCCAGCAGCGTTAGATCACGGGGCACTGAAGCTTTCTTT
CDR3: CASSVRSRGTEAFF

D: NA
J: TRBJ2-7
V: TRBV11-2
size: NA
DNA: TGTGCCAGCAGCCCGATAAACCGACAGGACTCCTACGAGCAGTACTTC
CDR3: CASSPINRQDSYEQYF

D: NA
J: TRBJ2-7
V: TRBV30
size: NA
DNA: TGTGCCTGGAGTTTCGGGACACCCTTCTACGAGCAGTACTTC
CDR3: CAWSFGTPFYEQYF

D: NA
J: TRBJ2-1
V: TRBV7-6
size: NA
DNA: TGTGCCAGCAGCTTAATGCAGTGGAGCTCCTACAATGAGCAGTTCTTC
CDR3: CASSLMQWSSYNEQFF

D: NA
J: TRBJ2-7
V: TRBV6-1
size: NA
DNA: TGTGCCAGCAGCCGGTTATCTAACGAGCAGTACTTC
CDR3: CASSRLSNEQYF

D: NA
J: TRBJ1-2
V: TRBV30
size: NA
DNA: TGTGCCTGGGGAGGCAGGGAAGAGGCTAACTATGGCTACACCTTC
CDR3: CAWGGREEANYGYTF

D: TRBD1
J: TRBJ1-3
V: TRBV5-4
size: NA
DNA: TGTGCCAGCAGCCAGGACAGGATAGCTGGAAACACCATATATTTT
CDR3: CASSQDRIAGNTIYF

D: TRBD1
J: TRBJ1-2
V: TRBV5-4
size: few
DNA: TGTGCCAGCAGCTTCGACAGGGTGGACGGCTACACCTTC
CDR3: CASSFDRVDGYTF

D: NA
J: TRBJ1-5
V: TRBV10-1
size: NA
DNA: TGCGCCAGCAGTGAGTCCGGCAACGTGGCCCAGCATTTT
CDR3: CASSESGNVAQHF

D: NA
J: TRBJ1-1
V: TRBV6-5
size: few
DNA: TGTGCCAGCAGTTACGTTCCATCGGGCACTGAAGCTTTCTTT
CDR3: CASSYVPSGTEAFF

D: NA
J: TRBJ2-1
V: TRBV5-4
size: NA
DNA: TGTGCCAGCAACCCCGCGGGGGCAAATGAGCAGTTCTTC
CDR3: CASNPAGANEQFF

D: NA
J: TRBJ2-5
V: TRBV30
size: NA
DNA: TGTGCCTGGAGTCGGCAGGTCCAAGAGACCCAGTACTTC
CDR3: CAWSRQVQETQYF

D: NA
J: TRBJ1-6
V: TRBV5-6
size: NA
DNA: TGTGCCAGCAGCTTGGGAGGGGGTCTCGTCTTTTCACCCCTCCACTTT
CDR3: CASSLGGGLVFSPLHF

D: NA
J: TRBJ2-7
V: TRBV5-1
size: NA
DNA: TGCGCCAGCAGCTTAGGGTCTAACGCCTACGAGCAGTACTTC
CDR3: CASSLGSNAYEQYF

D: NA
J: TRBJ2-7
V: TRBV7-9
size: NA
DNA: TGTGCCAGCAGCCCCCCTCTGGCCACCCTCTACGAGCAGTACTTC
CDR3: CASSPPLATLYEQYF

D: NA
J: TRBJ1-1
V: TRBV1
size: NA
DNA: TGCACCAGCAGCCAATGCCCTGTGGGGTCAAACACTGAAGCTTTCTTT
CDR3: CTSSQCPVGSNTEAFF

D: NA
J: TRBJ2-1
V: TRBV30
size: NA
DNA: TGTGCCTGGAGTGTGGCTGACATCCTCAATGAGCAGTTCTTC
CDR3: CAWSVADILNEQFF

D: TRBD1
J: TRBJ2-5
V: TRBV7-7
size: NA
DNA: TGTGCTAGCAGCTGGACAGGGGCCGAGACCCAGTACTTC
CDR3: CASSWTGAETQYF

D: TRBD1
J: TRBJ1-2
V: TRBV2
size: NA
DNA: TGTGCCAGCAGTCCGGAAAGACAGGGAGGCTATGGCTACACCTTC
CDR3: CASSPERQGGYGYTF

D: NA
J: TRBJ1-2
V: TRBV7-9
size: NA
DNA: TGTGCCAGCTCTGTCTTCGGTGGCTACACCTTC
CDR3: CASSVFGGYTF

D: NA
J: TRBJ2-1
V: TRBV6-6
size: NA
DNA: TGTGCCAGCAGCAAATTGCCCCTGACTGGCAATGAGCAGTTCTTC
CDR3: CASSKLPLTGNEQFF

D: NA
J: TRBJ1-1
V: TRBV5-4
size: few
DNA: TGTGCCAGCAGCTTCGAGGTCTCCCGGGGCACTGAAGCTTTCTTT
CDR3: CASSFEVSRGTEAFF

D: NA
J: TRBJ1-2
V: TRBV25-1
size: NA
DNA: TGTGCCAGCAGTGAAGAGGGCGGCTACACCTTC
CDR3: CASSEEGGYTF